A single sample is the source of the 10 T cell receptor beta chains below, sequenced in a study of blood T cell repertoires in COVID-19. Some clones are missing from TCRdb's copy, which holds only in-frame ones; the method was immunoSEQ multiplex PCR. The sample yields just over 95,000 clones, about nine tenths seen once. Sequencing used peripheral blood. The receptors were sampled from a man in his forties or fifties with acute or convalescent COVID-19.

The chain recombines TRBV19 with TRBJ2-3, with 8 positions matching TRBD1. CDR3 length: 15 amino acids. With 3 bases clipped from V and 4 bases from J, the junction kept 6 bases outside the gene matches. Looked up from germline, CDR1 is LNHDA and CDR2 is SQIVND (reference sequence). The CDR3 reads CASSILKTGADTQYF. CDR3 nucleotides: TGTGCCAGTAGTATCCTCAAGACAGGGGCAGATACGCAGTATTTT.

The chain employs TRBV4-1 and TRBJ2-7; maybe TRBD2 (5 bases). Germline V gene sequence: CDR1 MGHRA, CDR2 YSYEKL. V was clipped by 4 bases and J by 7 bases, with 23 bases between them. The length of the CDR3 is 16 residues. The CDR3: CASSPTSVGDSGEQYF. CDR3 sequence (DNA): TGCGCCAGCAGCCCCACATCGGTGGGAGATTCGGGAGAGCAGTACTTC.

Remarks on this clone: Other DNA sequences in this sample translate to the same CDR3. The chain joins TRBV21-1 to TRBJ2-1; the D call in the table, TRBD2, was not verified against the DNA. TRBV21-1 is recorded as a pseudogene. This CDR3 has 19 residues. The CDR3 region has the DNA TGTGCCAGCAGCGCCACCGGGACTAGCGGGCCGAGCTCTTACAATGAGCAGTTCTTC. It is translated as CASSATGTSGPSSYNEQFF.

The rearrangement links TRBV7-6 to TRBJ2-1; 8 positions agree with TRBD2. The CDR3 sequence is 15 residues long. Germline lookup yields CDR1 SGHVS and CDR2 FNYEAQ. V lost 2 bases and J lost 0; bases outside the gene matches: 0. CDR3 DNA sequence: TGTGCCAGCAGCTTAAGCGGGAGCTCCTACAATGAGCAGTTCTTC. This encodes CASSLSGSSYNEQFF.

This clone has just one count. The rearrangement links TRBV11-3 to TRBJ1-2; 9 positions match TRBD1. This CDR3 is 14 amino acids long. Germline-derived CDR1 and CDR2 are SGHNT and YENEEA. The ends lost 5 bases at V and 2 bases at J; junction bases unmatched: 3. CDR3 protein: CASSPGTGNYGYTF. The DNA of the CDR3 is TGTGCCAGCAGCCCCGGGACAGGGAACTATGGCTACACCTTC.

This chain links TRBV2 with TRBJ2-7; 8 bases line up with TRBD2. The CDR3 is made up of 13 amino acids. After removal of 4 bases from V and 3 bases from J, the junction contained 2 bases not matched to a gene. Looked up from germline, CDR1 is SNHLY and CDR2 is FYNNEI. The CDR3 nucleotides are TGTGCCAGCAGTGGCGGGGGGCTCTACGAGCAGTACTTC. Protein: CASSGGGLYEQYF.

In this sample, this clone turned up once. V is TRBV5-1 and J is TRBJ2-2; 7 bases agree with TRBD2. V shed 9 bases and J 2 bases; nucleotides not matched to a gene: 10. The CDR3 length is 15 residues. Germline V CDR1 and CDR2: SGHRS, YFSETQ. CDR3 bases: TGCGCCACCCGGAGCGGGACGCAAAACACCGGGGAGCTGTTTTTT. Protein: CATRSGTQNTGELFF.

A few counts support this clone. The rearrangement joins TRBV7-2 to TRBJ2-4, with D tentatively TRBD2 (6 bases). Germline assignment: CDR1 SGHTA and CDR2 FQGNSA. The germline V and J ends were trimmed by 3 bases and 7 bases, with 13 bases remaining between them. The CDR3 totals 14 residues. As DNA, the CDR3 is TGTGCCAGCAGCTTTGGGAGGCGGAATAACATTCAGTACTTC. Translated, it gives CASSFGRRNNIQYF.

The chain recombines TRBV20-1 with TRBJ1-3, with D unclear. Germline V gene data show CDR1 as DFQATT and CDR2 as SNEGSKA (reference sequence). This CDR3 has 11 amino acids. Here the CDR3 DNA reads TGCAGCCCTAGCTCTGGAAACACCATATATTTT. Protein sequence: CSPSSGNTIYF.

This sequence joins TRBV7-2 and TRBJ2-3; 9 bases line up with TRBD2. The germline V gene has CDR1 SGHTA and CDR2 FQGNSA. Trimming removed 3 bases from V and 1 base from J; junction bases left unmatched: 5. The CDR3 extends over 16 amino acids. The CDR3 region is CASSFSTSGGTDTQYF. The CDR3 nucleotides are TGTGCCAGCAGCTTTTCGACTAGCGGAGGCACAGATACGCAGTATTTT.